This TCR beta chain originates from a study of shared clonotypes between healthy human individuals. In its sample, this clone was seen a few times. The authors' processing: Junction-only sequences without quality scores came from ImmunoSEQ, so filtering differed. Produced via immunoSEQ multiplex PCR; TCRdb's table is partial and in-frame only. D and trimming were read from the DNA, whereas the V and J calls and clone size are those reported in that table. The table has approximately 320,000 clones, around 74% seen once. Healthy and HIV-negative, the adult donors had no recent acute infections or vaccinations. CD4+ cells were split into CD45RA+ naive and CD45RA-negative memory subsets. Sequencing was carried out using memory CD4+ T cells sorted from blood. Sample subset: CD45RA-negative fraction. The clonotype originates from a man in his thirties or forties in good health.

The chain's CDR3 is CASTILPGTGDGYTF. For the CDR3, the DNA is TGTGCCAGTACCATTTTACCCGGGACAGGGGACGGCTACACCTTC. The rearrangement uses TRBV19 and TRBJ1-2; TRBD1 matches at 10 bases. The CDR3 sequence is 15 residues long. V was pared by 7 bases and J by 8 bases, with 13 bases of the junction left unmatched. The germline gives CDR1 LNHDA, CDR2 SQIVND (reference sequence).